The 2 T cell receptor beta chains below were found in one sample sequenced in a study of blood T cell repertoires in COVID-19. The protocol was immunoSEQ multiplex PCR, while the TCRdb copy is restricted to in-frame clones and leaves out a portion. Of 200,000 to 250,000 clones listed, around four fifths are singletons. The sample consisted of peripheral blood. The receptor source for this set is a man in his thirties or forties who had recovered from COVID-19.

The V and J genes are TRBV27 and TRBJ1-6; D may be TRBD1 (5 bases). The CDR3 contains 14 residues. Germline CDR1 and CDR2: MNHEY and SMNVEV (reference sequence). V was cut by 2 bases and J by 8 bases, with 10 bases left in between. The CDR3 DNA follows: TGTGCCAGCAGTTTAAGGGGTTTAGATTCACCCCTCCACTTT. Its translation: CASSLRGLDSPLHF.

This clone was seen many times. The V gene is TRBV28, the J gene TRBJ1-1; 8 positions match TRBD1. Trimming at V came to 8 bases and at J to 1 base, leaving 6 bases not matched to a gene. CDR3 size: 14 residues. CDR1 and CDR2 from the germline V gene are MDHEN and SYDVKM. CDR3 DNA: TGTGCCAGCTTACAGGGGGGGTCGAACACTGAAGCTTTCTTT. This codes for CASLQGGSNTEAFF.